This T cell receptor beta chain was identified in a study of graft-versus-host responses after intestinal transplantation (dated by TCRdb to the early 2020s). Study-level background: Multivisceral, liver-intestinal, or isolated intestinal transplants were received by the recipients. Anti-thymocyte globulin induction was given to all recipients, followed by maintenance tacrolimus and steroids for roughly 3 years. Bulk TCR-beta CDR3 sequencing was used to track graft-versus-host and host-versus-graft alloreactive T cell clones in the graft, circulation and bone marrow after intestinal transplantation. To identify alloreactive clones, pre-transplant mixed lymphocyte reaction products were sequenced and then compared with unstimulated pre-transplant donor and recipient T cells. The cohort enrolled under 25 intestinal transplant recipients including one retransplant, and a few patients lacking pretransplant specimens were excluded. A peak of at least 4% donor T cells among recipient peripheral blood mononuclear cells was the definition used for donor T cell macrochimerism. Instead of going to the commercial service, samples from a few later patients were sequenced in-house on an Illumina MiSeq and processed with MiXCR. Beyond this particular receptor, the publication reports: High GvH to HvG T cell clonal ratios were observed in the allografts of patients with donor T cell macrochimerism. GvH clones were detected in recipient bone marrow, and some of these GvH clones were observed earlier in ileal mucosa or blood, consistent with an intestinal mucosal origin. Peak levels of circulating GvH clones were associated with declines in HvG clones early after transplant. The relatively low number and heterogeneity of intestinal transplant patients limited the conclusions.

A word on this clone: The target of this receptor is not known. Per-nucleotide qualities are absent, and no much larger clonotype sits a single base away.

This specimen's time point label, interpreted: cells obtained before transplantation from donor or recipient. CD3+CD4+ and CD3+CD8+ populations were FACS-sorted from unstimulated pre-transplant donor and recipient cells taken from spleen or lymph nodes. The library relied on the immunoSEQ multiplex PCR assay. For most patients, genomic DNA was isolated with the Qiagen DNeasy Blood and Tissue Kit and shipped frozen to Adaptive Biotechnologies for TCR sequencing. For most patients, high-throughput TCR-beta CDR3 sequencing of genomic DNA was performed by Adaptive Biotechnologies. In the original analysis: TCR sequencing data for around 19 patients were retrieved from Adaptive's ImmunoSEQ software; three other patients were processed with MiXCR and VDJtools. CD4 versus CD8 sorting errors were corrected by removing sequences found in both subsets at a frequency ratio below 5:1. CDR3 nucleotide sequences shared between donor and recipient were removed because their origin could not be assigned. To be classed as alloreactive, a clone needed at least 2-fold expansion over unstimulated cells and a minimum CFSE-low frequency of 0.002% (template counts) or 0.001% (read counts). Clones were considered mappable if detected in sequenced pre-transplant spleen, lymph node, or MLR CFSE-low populations of the donor or recipient. Cumulative frequency of alloreactive clones was calculated as a percentage of all sequences weighted by copy number. Not all clones reach the TCRdb copy of this immuneACCESS table, which keeps in-frame sequences only. Checked studies attribute under half of the gap to unresolved V genes and leave the rest unexplained. Clone size and the V and J calls come from that table; the DNA yielded D and trimming. The sample profile shows under 130,000 clones; roughly 93% of them were found once. The ten largest make up 1.2% of the sample.

The specimen comprised unstimulated CD8+ T cells sorted from spleen or lymph node cells, sampled before intestinal transplant. This TCR was sampled from a human donor who received an intestinal transplant.

The CDR3 protein is CASSSPRDNEQFF. The DNA reads as follows: TGTGCCAGCAGTTCCCCCAGGGACAATGAGCAGTTCTTC. Recombination joined TRBV27 with TRBJ2-1; a tentative D match to TRBD1 spans 5 bases. Reading from cysteine to phenylalanine, the CDR3 counts 13 amino acids. Left in the record is the CDR3 DNA by itself, 39 bases read in frame from the first base. V is shortened by 4 bases, J by 5 bases, and the region joining them spans 9 bases. The germline V gene (reference sequence) supplies CDR1 MNHEY and CDR2 SMNVEV.